The 13 T cell receptor beta chains given below trace back to one sample, sequenced in a study of cytomegalovirus exposure and HLA in healthy donors. PCR involved 60 Vbeta and 13 Jbeta primers. Profiling relied on immunoSEQ multiplex PCR, and the TCRdb table lists in-frame clones only, not all of them. This sample's clone table lists 85,000 to 110,000 clones. What was sequenced was PBMCs. Source of these receptors: a man aged 40-50 years in good health and CMV-seronegative.

The rearrangement uses TRBV28 and TRBJ1-5; no definite D call. The CDR3 is 13 residues long. The V and J ends lost 10 bases and 4 bases respectively, with 14 bases between them. Germline V gives CDR1 MDHEN, CDR2 SYDVKM. As DNA, the CDR3 is TGTGCCACCAGGAGCCGTCTAAATCAGCCCCAGCATTTT. It specifies CATRSRLNQPQHF. The variable domain in full, completed from reference TRBV28 and TRBJ1-5, reads DVKVTQSSRYLVKRTGEKVFLECVQDMDHENMFWYRQDPGLGLRLIYFSYDVKMKEKGDIPEGYSVSREKKERFSLILESASTNQTSMYLCATRSRLNQPQHFGDGTRLSIL.

V is TRBV11-2 and J is TRBJ2-7; 9 bases line up with TRBD1. Trimming cost V 5 bases and J 2 bases; bases outside gene matches: 7. Per germline, CDR1 SGHAT and CDR2 FQNNGV. The CDR3 loop spans 15 amino acids. Here the CDR3 reads CASSAGTGLTYEQYF. In DNA form, the CDR3 reads TGTGCCAGCAGCGCCGGGACAGGGCTTACCTACGAGCAGTACTTC. The full variable domain, rest sourced from reference TRBV11-2 and TRBJ2-7, is EAGVAQSPRYKIIEKRQSVAFWCNPISGHATLYWYQQILGQGPKLLIQFQNNGVVDDSQLPKDRFSAERLKGVDSTLKIQPAKLEDSAVYLCASSAGTGLTYEQYFGPGTRLTVT.

This chain uses TRBV7-2 with TRBJ1-3, with a possible D match to TRBD1 (6 bases). Germline loops: CDR1 SGHTA, CDR2 FQGNSA. V lost 5 bases to trimming and J lost 0 bases, with 14 bases between them. The CDR3 is made up of 16 amino acids. The CDR3 region has the DNA TGTGCCAGCAGCCCACGGGGGGCAAGCTCTGGAAACACCATATATTTT. Its translation: CASSPRGASSGNTIYF.

The V call is TRBV2, the J call TRBJ1-2; 9 bases line up with TRBD1. J lost 6 bases, V lost 0 bases, and 11 bases had no gene match. From germline, CDR1 is SNHLY and CDR2 FYNNEI. The length of the CDR3 is 17 residues. CDR3 coding DNA: TGTGCCAGCAGTGAAGCGTACCAAACACAGGGGGCAGATGGCTACACCTTC. Amino acids: CASSEAYQTQGADGYTF.

The chain uses TRBV10-3 and TRBJ1-3, with D possibly TRBD1 on 6 matching bases. The CDR3 loop spans 16 amino acids. V was shortened by 6 bases and J by 0 bases, with 15 bases between the two germline ends. From germline, CDR1 is ENHRY and CDR2 SYGVKD. The CDR3 coding sequence is TGTGCCATCAGGCCCTCCGGGACAAACTCTGGAAACACCATATATTTT. This encodes CAIRPSGTNSGNTIYF.

The CDR3 region has the DNA TGCGCCAGCAGCCAAGATTTCAGGGGTGGGTCTGAAGCTTTCTTT. This sequence encodes CASSQDFRGGSEAFF. The J gene is TRBJ1-1, the V gene TRBV4-3; D perhaps matches TRBD1 (6 bases). The V end lost 0 bases, the J end lost 6 bases, and 14 bases lay between the germline ends. CDR3 length: 15 amino acids. Germline V gives CDR1 LGHNA, CDR2 YSLEER.

CDR3 in amino acids: CASSGNYEQYF. The DNA for the CDR3 is TGTGCCAGCAGCGGGAACTACGAGCAGTACTTC. This chain joins TRBV28 and TRBJ2-7, with a weak D call TRBD2 (5 bases). The germline gives CDR1 MDHEN, CDR2 SYDVKM. The CDR3 has 11 residues. Trimming left V 6 bases short and J 3 bases short, with 6 bases between.

With regard to this clone: This specimen includes other DNA sequences encoding the same CDR3. CDR3 bases: TGTGCCAGCTCACCTCAGAAGAACACTGAAGCTTTCTTT. Its translation is CASSPQKNTEAFF. This chain links TRBV18 with TRBJ1-1; D ambiguous. The ends were cut back, 3 bases at V and 1 base at J, with 6 bases in the middle. The germline V gene has CDR1 KGHSH and CDR2 LQKENI. The CDR3 runs to 13 residues.

The rearrangement uses TRBV9 and TRBJ2-7, with TRBD2 matching over 8 bases. The J segment lost 0 bases and the V segment lost 4 bases, leaving 6 bases of the junction unmatched. Per the germline V gene, CDR1 is SGDLS and CDR2 is YYNGEE. This CDR3 spans 15 amino acids. The CDR3 nucleotides are TGTGCCAGCAGCCCTCGGGAGGGTAGCTCCTACGAGCAGTACTTC. The encoded protein is CASSPREGSSYEQYF. The full variable domain, in which reference TRBV9 and TRBJ2-7 provide the parts outside the CDR3, is DSGVTQTPKHLITATGQRVTLRCSPRSGDLSVYWYQQSLDQGLQFLIQYYNGEERAKGNILERFSAQQFPDLHSELNLSSLELGDSALYFCASSPREGSSYEQYFGPGTRLTVT.

V is TRBV27 and J is TRBJ2-7; the D gene is possibly TRBD1 (5 bases). Looked up from germline, CDR1 is MNHEY and CDR2 is SMNVEV (reference sequence). The CDR3 extends over 13 amino acids. The V gene lost 3 bases and the J gene lost 2 bases, with 8 bases spanning the gap. CDR3 protein: CASSLTAAYEQYF. The DNA for the CDR3 is TGTGCCAGCAGTTTGACAGCAGCCTACGAGCAGTACTTC.

The CDR3 here is CASSMSAGQPGEQFF. The CDR3 DNA follows: TGTGCCAGTAGTATGTCAGCAGGGCAACCCGGTGAGCAGTTCTTC. The chain employs TRBV19 and TRBJ2-1, with D possibly matching TRBD1 (5 bases). Germline assignment: CDR1 LNHDA and CDR2 SQIVND (reference sequence). The V end lost 3 bases, the J end lost 9 bases, and 18 bases lay between the germline ends. This CDR3 region has 15 residues.

The chain is built from TRBV10-1 and TRBJ2-7; possibly TRBD2 for D (5 bases). This CDR3 spans 12 amino acids. The V end was cut by 5 bases, the J end by 7 bases, with 12 bases between. Germline V gene data show CDR1 as WNHNN and CDR2 as SYGVQD (reference sequence). The CDR3 reads CASSPGRGEQYF. CDR3 nucleotide sequence: TGCGCCAGCAGTCCGGGAAGAGGGGAGCAGTACTTC.

The chain recombines TRBV29-1 with TRBJ1-2; 8 bases are a match to TRBD1. The CDR3 is 15 amino acids. Germline-derived CDR1 and CDR2 are SQVTM and ANQGSEA. V shed 7 bases, J shed 5 bases, and the junction held 15 bases outside the gene matches. This chain's CDR3 is CSAGTGTGASYGYTF. CDR3 in DNA: TGCAGCGCTGGCACGGGGACAGGCGCATCTTATGGCTACACCTTC.